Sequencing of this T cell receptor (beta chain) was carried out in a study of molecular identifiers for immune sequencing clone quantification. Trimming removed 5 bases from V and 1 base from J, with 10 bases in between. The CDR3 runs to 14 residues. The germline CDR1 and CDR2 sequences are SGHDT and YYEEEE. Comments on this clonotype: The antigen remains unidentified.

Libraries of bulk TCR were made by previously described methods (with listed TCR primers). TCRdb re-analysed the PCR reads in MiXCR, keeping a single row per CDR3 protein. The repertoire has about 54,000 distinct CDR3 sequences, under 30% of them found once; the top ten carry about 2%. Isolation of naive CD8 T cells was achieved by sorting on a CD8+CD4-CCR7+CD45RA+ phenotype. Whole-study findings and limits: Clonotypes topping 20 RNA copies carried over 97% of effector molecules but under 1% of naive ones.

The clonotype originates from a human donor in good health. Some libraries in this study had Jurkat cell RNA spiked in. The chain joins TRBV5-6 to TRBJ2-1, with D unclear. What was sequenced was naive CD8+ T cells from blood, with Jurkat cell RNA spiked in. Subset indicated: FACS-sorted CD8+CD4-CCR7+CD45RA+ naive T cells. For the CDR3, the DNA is TGTGCCAGCAGACTCGCAGAATCCTACAATGAGCAGTTCTTC. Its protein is CASRLAESYNEQFF.